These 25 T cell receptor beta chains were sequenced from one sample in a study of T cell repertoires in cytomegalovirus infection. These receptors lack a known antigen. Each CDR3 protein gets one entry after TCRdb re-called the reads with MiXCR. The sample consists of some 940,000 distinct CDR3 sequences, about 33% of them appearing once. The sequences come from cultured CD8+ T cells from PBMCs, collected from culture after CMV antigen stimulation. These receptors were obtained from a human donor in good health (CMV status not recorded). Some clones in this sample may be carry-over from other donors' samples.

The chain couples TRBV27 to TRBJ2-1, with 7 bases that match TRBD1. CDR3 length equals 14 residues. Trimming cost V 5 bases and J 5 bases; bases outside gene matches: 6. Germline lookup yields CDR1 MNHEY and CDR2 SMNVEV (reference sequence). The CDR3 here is CASSHTTGNNEQFF. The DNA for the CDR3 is TGTGCCAGCAGTCACACGACAGGGAACAATGAGCAGTTCTTC.

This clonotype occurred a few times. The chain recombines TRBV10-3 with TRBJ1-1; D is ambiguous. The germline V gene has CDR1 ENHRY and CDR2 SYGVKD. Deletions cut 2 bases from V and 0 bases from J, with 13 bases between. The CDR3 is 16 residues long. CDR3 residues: CAISERPPPLNTEAFF. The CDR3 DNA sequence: TGTGCCATCAGTGAGAGGCCCCCCCCTCTGAACACTGAAGCTTTCTTT.

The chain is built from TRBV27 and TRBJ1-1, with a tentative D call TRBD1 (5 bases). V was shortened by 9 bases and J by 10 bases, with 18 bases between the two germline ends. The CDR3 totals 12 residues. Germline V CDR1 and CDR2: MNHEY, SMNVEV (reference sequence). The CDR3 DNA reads TGTGCCAGTTCTGGGAAGGGGTACGGAGCTTTCTTT. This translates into CASSGKGYGAFF.

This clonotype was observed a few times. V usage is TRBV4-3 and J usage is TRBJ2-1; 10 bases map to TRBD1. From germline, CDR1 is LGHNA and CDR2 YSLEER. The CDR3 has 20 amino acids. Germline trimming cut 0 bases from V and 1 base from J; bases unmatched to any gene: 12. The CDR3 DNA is TGCGCCAGCAGCCAAGATATGAGACAGGGGGCTCAGGGGTCCTACAATGAGCAGTTCTTC. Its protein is CASSQDMRQGAQGSYNEQFF.

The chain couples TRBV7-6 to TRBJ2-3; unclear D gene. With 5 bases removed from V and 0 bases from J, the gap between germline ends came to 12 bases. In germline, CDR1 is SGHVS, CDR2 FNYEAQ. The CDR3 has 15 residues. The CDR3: CASSLTDRSTDTQYF. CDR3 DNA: TGTGCCAGCAGCCTCACCGACCGTAGCACAGATACGCAGTATTTT.

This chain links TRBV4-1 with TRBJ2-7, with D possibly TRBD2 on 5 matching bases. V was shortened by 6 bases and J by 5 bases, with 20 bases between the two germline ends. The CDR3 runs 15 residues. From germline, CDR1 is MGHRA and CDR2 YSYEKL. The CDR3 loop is CASSPMGSGSHEQYF. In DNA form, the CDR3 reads TGCGCCAGCAGTCCGATGGGTTCGGGGTCCCACGAGCAGTACTTC.

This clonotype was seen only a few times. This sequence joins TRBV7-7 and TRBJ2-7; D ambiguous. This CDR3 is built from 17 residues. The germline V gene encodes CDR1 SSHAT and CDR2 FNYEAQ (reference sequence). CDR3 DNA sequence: TGTGCTAGCAGCTTAGTTAAAGGGAAGAGATTTTCCTACGAGCAGTACGTC. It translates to CASSLVKGKRFSYEQYV.

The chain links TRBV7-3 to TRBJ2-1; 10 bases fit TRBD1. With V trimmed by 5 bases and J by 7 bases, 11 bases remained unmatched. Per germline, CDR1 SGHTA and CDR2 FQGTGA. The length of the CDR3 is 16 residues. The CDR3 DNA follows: TGTGCCAGCAGCCCTAGCCTGACAGGGGGCCTTAATGAGCAGTTCTTC. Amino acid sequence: CASSPSLTGGLNEQFF.

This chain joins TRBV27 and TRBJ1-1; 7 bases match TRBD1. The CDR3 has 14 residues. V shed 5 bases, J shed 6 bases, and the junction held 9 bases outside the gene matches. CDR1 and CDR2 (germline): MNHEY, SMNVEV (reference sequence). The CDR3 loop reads CASSHRGVASEAFF. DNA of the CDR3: TGTGCCAGCAGTCACAGGGGAGTAGCTTCTGAAGCTTTCTTT.

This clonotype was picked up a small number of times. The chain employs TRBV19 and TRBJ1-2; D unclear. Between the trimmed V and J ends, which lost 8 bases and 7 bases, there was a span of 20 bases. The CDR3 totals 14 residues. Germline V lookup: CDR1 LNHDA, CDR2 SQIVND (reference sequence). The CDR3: CASRAVGDGFGYTF. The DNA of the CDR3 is TGTGCCAGTCGGGCTGTCGGAGACGGTTTTGGCTACACCTTC.

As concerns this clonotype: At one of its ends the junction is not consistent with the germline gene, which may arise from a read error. The CDR3 region has the DNA TGTGCCAGCAATGCCGGGGGTATGAAGACTGAAGCTTTCTTT. It specifies CASNAGGMKTEAFF. This chain joins TRBV6-2 or TRBV6-3 and TRBJ1-1, with D possibly TRBD1 on 5 matching bases. Germline assignment: CDR1 MNHEY and CDR2 SVGEGT. The CDR3 is made up of 14 amino acids.

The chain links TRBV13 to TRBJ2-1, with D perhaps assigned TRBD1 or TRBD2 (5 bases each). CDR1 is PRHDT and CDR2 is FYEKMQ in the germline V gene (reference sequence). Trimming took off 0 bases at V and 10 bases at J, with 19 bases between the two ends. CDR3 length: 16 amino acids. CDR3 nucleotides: TGTGCCAGCAGCTTAGGCAGGGCTAGCCTACAACTCGAGCAGTTCTTC. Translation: CASSLGRASLQLEQFF.

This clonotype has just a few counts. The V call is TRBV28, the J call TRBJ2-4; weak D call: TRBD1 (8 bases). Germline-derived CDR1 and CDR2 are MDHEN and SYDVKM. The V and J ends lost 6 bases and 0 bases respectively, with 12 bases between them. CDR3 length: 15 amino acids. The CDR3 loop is CASRYRGGAKNIQYF. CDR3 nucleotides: TGTGCCAGCAGGTACAGGGGGGGAGCCAAAAACATTCAGTACTTC.

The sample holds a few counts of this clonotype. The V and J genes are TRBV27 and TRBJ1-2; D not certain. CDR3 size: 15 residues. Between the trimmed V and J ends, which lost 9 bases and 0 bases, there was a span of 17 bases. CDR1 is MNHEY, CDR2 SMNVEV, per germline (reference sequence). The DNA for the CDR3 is TGTGCCAGTCAGCCCGCGGGCGGAGCTAACTATGGCTACACCTTC. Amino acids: CASQPAGGANYGYTF.

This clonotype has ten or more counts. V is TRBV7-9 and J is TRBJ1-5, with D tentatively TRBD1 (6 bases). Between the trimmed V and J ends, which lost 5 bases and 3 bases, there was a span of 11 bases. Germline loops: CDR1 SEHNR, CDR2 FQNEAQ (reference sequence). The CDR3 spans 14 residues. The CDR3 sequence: CASSTTGYNQPQHF. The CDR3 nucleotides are TGTGCCAGCAGCACCACAGGGTACAATCAGCCCCAGCATTTT.

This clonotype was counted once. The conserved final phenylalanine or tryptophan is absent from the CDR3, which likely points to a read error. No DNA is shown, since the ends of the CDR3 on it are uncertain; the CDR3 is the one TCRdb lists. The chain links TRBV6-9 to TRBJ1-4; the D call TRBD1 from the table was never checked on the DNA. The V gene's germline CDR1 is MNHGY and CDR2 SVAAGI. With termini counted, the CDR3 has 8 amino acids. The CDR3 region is CATQGLLL.

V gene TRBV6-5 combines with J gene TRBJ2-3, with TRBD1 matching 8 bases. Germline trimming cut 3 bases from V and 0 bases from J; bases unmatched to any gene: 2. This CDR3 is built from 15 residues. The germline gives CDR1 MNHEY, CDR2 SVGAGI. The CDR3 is CASSYRDRSTDTQYF. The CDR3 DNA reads TGTGCCAGCAGTTATCGGGACAGGAGCACAGATACGCAGTATTTT.

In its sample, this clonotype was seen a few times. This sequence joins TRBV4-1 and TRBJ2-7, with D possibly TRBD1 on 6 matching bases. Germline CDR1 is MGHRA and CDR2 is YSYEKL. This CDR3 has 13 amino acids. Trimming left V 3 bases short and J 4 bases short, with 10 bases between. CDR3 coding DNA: TGCGCCAGCAGCCAGATACAGGGATACGAGCAGTACTTC. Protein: CASSQIQGYEQYF.

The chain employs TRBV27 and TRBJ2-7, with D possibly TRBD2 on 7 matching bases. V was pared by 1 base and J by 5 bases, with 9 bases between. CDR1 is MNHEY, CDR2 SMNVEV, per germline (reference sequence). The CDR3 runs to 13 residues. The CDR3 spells CASSLYGGHEQYV. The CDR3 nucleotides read TGTGCCAGCAGTTTATACGGGGGGCACGAGCAGTACGTC.

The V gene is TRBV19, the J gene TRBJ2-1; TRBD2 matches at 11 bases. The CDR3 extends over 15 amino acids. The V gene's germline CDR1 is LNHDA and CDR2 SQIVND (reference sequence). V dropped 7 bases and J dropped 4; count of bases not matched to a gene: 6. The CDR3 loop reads CASTPLAGEYNEQFF. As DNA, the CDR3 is TGTGCCAGTACCCCACTAGCGGGGGAATACAATGAGCAGTTCTTC.

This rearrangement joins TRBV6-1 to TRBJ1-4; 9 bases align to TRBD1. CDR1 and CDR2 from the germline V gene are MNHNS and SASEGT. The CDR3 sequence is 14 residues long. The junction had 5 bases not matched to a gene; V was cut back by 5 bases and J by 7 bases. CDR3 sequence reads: CASSLTGGFEKLFF. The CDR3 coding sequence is TGTGCCAGCAGTCTTACAGGGGGCTTTGAAAAACTGTTTTTT.

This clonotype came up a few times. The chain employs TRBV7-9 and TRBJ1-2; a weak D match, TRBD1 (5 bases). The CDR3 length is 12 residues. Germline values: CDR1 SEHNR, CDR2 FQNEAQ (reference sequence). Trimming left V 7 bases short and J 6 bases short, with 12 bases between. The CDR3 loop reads CASTWKGNGYTF. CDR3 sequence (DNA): TGTGCCAGCACCTGGAAGGGGAATGGCTACACCTTC.

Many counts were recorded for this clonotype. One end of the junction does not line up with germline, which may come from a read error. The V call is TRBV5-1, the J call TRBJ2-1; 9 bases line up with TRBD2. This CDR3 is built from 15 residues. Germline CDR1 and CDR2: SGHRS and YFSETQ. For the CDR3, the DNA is TGTGCCAGCAGTTTGCGGGGGGGCCCCTACAATGAGCAGTTCTTC. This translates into CASSLRGGPYNEQFF. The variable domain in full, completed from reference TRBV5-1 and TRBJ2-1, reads KAGVTQTPRYLIKTRGQQVTLSCSPISGHRSVSWYQQTPGQGLQFLFEYFSETQRNKGNFPGRFSGRQFSNSRSEMNVSTLELGDSALYLCASSLRGGPYNEQFFGPGTRLTVL.

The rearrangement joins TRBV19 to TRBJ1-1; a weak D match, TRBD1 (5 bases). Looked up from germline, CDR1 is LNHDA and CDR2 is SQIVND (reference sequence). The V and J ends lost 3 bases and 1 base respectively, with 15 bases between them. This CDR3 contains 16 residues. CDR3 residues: CASSIQSRGQNTEAFF. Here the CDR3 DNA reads TGTGCCAGTAGTATCCAATCCCGGGGCCAGAACACTGAAGCTTTCTTT.

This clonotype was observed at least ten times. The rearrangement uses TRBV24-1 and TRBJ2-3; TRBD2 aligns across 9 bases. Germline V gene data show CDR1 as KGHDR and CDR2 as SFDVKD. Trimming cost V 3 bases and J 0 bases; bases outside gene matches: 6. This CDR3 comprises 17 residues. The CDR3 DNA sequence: TGTGCCACCAGTGATGTCCTAGCGGGGTCCAGCACAGATACGCAGTATTTT. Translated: CATSDVLAGSSTDTQYF.